The count of the clone carrying this TCR beta chain is one. Antigen unknown. Sequencing used immunoSEQ multiplex PCR; TCRdb keeps in-frame clones, though not all of them. The sample carries 90,000 to 100,000 clones, about nine tenths recorded once. The sample originates from a study of T cell responses to AZD1222 COVID-19 vaccine. Whole-study results and caveats: The study found Spike-specific TCR breadth and depth rose after two AZD1222 doses. Close to half of all spike-specific TCRs reportedly target regions of the variants that are unmutated. Spike-wide vaccine-associated CD4 TCRs dominated at 160-218 and 743-854. Donors, mostly white British, included more females; clonal diversity was possibly underestimated.

The germline gives CDR1 MNHNY, CDR2 SVGAGI (reference sequence). V gave up 4 bases and J gave up 7 bases; unmatched junction bases: 7. The CDR3 loop spans 14 amino acids. The sequencing used peripheral blood, collected 28 days after the second AZD1222 dose. This TCR derives from an adult who received the AZD1222 COVID-19 vaccine. The chain couples TRBV6-6 to TRBJ1-1, with TRBD1 identical over 9 bases. The CDR3 nucleotides are TGTGCCAGCAGTTCCCGGGACAGGGTTAGTGAAGCTTTCTTT. It specifies CASSSRDRVSEAFF.